This paragraph reports one T cell receptor (beta chain). This clone was observed a single time. Its antigen remains undetermined. Base qualities are not provided; no much larger clone lies one nucleotide away. This specimen belongs to a study of cytomegalovirus exposure and HLA in healthy donors (dated by TCRdb to 2015 to 2018). About the full investigation: In an earlier analysis of some 550 of the donors, less than 350 Gb of sequence data and 117 million unique TCR beta sequences from some 170 million T cells were reported. An early release that covered several hundred HLA-typed donors contained about 300 gigabases of sequencing data and 75 million to 100 million unique TCR sequences. Of the 398 genotyped donors, approximately 80% fell in the genetic ancestry cluster associated with self-reported Caucasian donors. The study aimed to test whether cataloging public T cell receptors could reveal signatures of past pathogen exposure. The T cell repertoires of 666 subjects were profiled by immunosequencing and related to cytomegalovirus serostatus. A separate validation cohort of over 95 different subjects was used in addition to the roughly 700-subject first cohort. The study combined high-throughput TCR immunosequencing, statistical association of individual TCRs with disease status, and machine learning to predict cytomegalovirus infection status. In a later analysis, previously published TCR beta repertoires from 550 to 700 donors were re-analyzed and high-resolution HLA genotyping was added so that TCR occurrence patterns could be studied. In the later analysis, no new phenotypic data were used to find candidate immune exposures; instead, reliance was placed on TCR beta sequences and their occurrence across donors. An earlier analysis of fewer than 700 of the donors applied high-throughput TCR beta sequencing to assess whether each TCR beta V gene segment acted as functional or pseudogenic. Donor age, sex, ethnicity and CMV serostatus were compiled alongside the repertoire data. A later genetic analysis used genome-wide SNP genotypes for 398 of the 666 donors, treating that subset as a discovery cohort. Every discovery cohort repertoire had been produced on one sequencing platform. HLA typing covered class I and class II loci at four-digit resolution. Typing coverage differed by locus: A, B, C, DRB1 and DQB1 were typed in roughly 629-630 donors, DQA1 in 500 to 550, DPA1 in around 600, and DPB1 in about 450. Because of strong linkage in the cohort, roughly five DR-DQ haplotypes were treated as single units for association and clustering. On average, around 200,000 unique TCR beta nucleotide sequences were sequenced per donor among roughly 430 genotyped donors of the cohort, with roughly 19% of those sequences being non-productive.

Here is what the overall study found, with its caveats: Several of the top co-occurrence clusters appeared to be linked to parvovirus B19, influenza, CMV and Epstein-Barr virus, according to a later analysis. Compared with equally common non-associated chains, HLA-associated TCR beta chains in a later analysis were more clonally expanded and had lower generation probabilities. Assigning TCR associations to individual alleles was difficult when HLA alleles, especially DR and DQ, strongly co-occurred. Presence/absence analyses assumed roughly uniform sequencing depth across donors, an assumption that may not hold. Immune exposure information for the cohort was limited to CMV serostatus. V-gene and J-gene trimming of TCR beta chains was associated with a missense DCLRE1C variant in a later genetic analysis, and the association was replicated in an independent cohort. In an earlier analysis of around 600 of the donors, most TCR beta V segments appeared in productive rearrangements about 87% or about 30% of the time, broadly matching IMGT annotations. Across donors, most TCR sequences were observed very rarely, whereas some public TCRs were present in many individuals. Because counts were too low, roughly 16 rarely observed V segments, including chromosome 9 orphons, were excluded from the earlier analysis of fewer than 650 of the donors. A total of fewer than 200 TCR beta chains were listed by the study as associated with cytomegalovirus. The 87-base-pair reads could not distinguish some IMGT-functional V segments, including TRBV6-2 and TRBV6-3, so those segments were excluded. A later genetic analysis reported fewer N-insertions in productive TCRs among donors in an Asian-associated ancestry cluster than the roughly 700-donor mean. Linkage disequilibrium might explain the correlated functional status among segregating V segments, but an unknown experimental factor could not be excluded. It was suggested by the authors that the approach could potentially be generalized to other disease states and immunological phenotypes. Because HLA typing was missing for some donors at each locus, association tests included only the typed subset. Most CMV-associated TCR beta chains appeared to be HLA-restricted in a later analysis, and the HLA associations seemed to be driven largely by CMV exposure. In both the original and validation cohorts, the classifier was reported to diagnose cytomegalovirus status with high specificity and sensitivity. In a later analysis, the rate of TCR association differed among HLA loci, with DRB1 alleles having the most associated TCRs and HLA-C alleles having the fewest. A later analysis associated some 17,000 TCR beta sequences with specific HLA alleles at a false discovery rate of 0.05. A few of the identified cytomegalovirus-associated TCR beta chains were confirmed in vitro to be specific for cytomegalovirus antigens. A cluster of highly shared sequence variants was judged likely to represent a technical artifact of the sequencing pipeline. A further reported finding was that TCR beta sequences accurately predicted the HLA-A and HLA-B alleles for most subjects in the first cohort. In this cohort, only TCR beta chains were sequenced, and detectable features were limited by the absence of alpha or paired-chain data.

The library relied on the immunoSEQ multiplex PCR assay. The multiplex PCR relied on a mix of 60 forward primers for TCR Vbeta segments and 13 reverse primers for TCR Jbeta segments. The CDR3 region of rearranged TCR beta genes was amplified from genomic DNA with a multiplex PCR assay. The Illumina HiSeq System was used to sequence the amplified TCR beta libraries as 87-base-pair reads. The source study handled its data this way. Across the 500 to 700 repertoires, a later analysis counted about 81 million unique TCR beta chains, 8.5 million to 12 million of which were shared by at least two donors. A nearest-neighbor algorithm error-corrected the raw reads and collapsed the reads into unique sequences, merging closely related sequences to remove PCR and sequencing errors. CDR3 sequences were aligned to IMGT reference sequences to assign V, D and J gene segments. Each retained sequence needed at least a six-nucleotide match to both a V gene segment and a J gene segment. Rearrangements were classified as productive when the CDR3 lacked stop codons and remained in frame with V and J, and all other rearrangements were classified as non-productive. CDR3 was defined according to IMGT convention as the region running from the second conserved V-encoded cysteine to the conserved J-encoded phenylalanine. In an earlier analysis of 587 of the donors, sequences lacking an unambiguous match to a single V gene segment were excluded. In an earlier analysis of 587 of the donors, a V segment was called functional when productive rearrangements were above 56.7%, and segregating when the standard deviation between donors exceeded 5%. A statistical classification framework was developed to diagnose cytomegalovirus status using the catalog of TCR beta chain sequences. A later analysis assigned V and J genes by comparing TCR nucleotide sequences with IMGT/GENE-DB human TR gene sequences. Using the TCRdist pipeline, a later analysis assigned CDR3 sequences along with most-parsimonious VDJ recombination scenarios. In a later analysis, every TCR beta chain was defined by the combination of its CDR3 amino acid sequence and its V-gene family, and reads without a unique V-gene family were dropped. In a later analysis, approximately 590 highly shared, low-generation-probability nucleotide sequences were removed to address suspected cross-contamination and a sequencing artifact. For each public chain, a later analysis derived a clonal expansion index from normalized ranks of inferred template counts within each repertoire. A later analysis computed generation probabilities with a VDJ recombination model fitted to out-of-frame rearrangements, and checked the results against IGoR. Hypergeometric tests were used in a later analysis to score TCR-TCR, TCR-HLA and TCR-CMV co-occurrence, with a repertoire-size bias correction applied to the TCR pairs. To estimate false discovery rates, a later analysis permuted the HLA or CMV assignments 20 times. In a later analysis, co-occurring TCRs were grouped using DBSCAN, with TCRdist sequence similarity added in when clustering inside HLA-allele-positive subsets. For co-occurrence clustering, repertoires with fewer than 30,000 or more than 120,000 public chains were excluded, along with five repertoires with anomalous nucleotide sharing. Sourced from immuneACCESS, this table was stored by TCRdb with only in-frame sequences that have V and J called. A share of the clones is absent; for the studies checked, an unresolved V gene accounts for under half, and the remainder has no known explanation. V and J calls and clone size come straight from that table; D and trimming were deduced from the DNA. The sample profile shows about 92,000 clones; approximately 85% of them were found once. 5.6% of the sample lies in the top ten.

Between the V and J ends, shortened by 2 bases and 3 bases respectively, the junction contains 5 bases. CDR1 and CDR2 are read off the germline V gene as MNHNS and SASEGT. The CDR3 covers 12 residues, taking in both the cysteine and the phenylalanine. Here the CDR3 DNA is all that survives: 36 bases in frame from base 1. The cohort consisted of hundreds of healthy bone marrow donors. At the time of sampling, all cohort members were nominally healthy, though unrecorded immune exposures were likely present. The donor tested CMV seropositive and was one of the 289 seropositive cohort members. A peripheral blood sample was provided by each donor, and peripheral blood mononuclear cells were used for TCR beta sequencing. The Qiagen DNeasy Blood Extraction Kit was used to extract genomic DNA from the blood cell samples.

The TCR sequence derives from a woman between 18 and 30 years old in good health and CMV-seropositive. The sequenced sample was PBMCs. The sequence joins TRBV6-1 to TRBJ2-7, with the D gene not clear enough to name. The CDR3 region has the sequence CASSELGYEQYF. The DNA reads TGTGCCAGCAGTGAACTAGGCTACGAGCAGTACTTC.